The clone carrying this TCR beta chain was seen a handful of times. Antigen specificity is unknown. This CDR3 is 12 amino acids long. The ends were cut back, 1 base at V and 5 bases at J, with 6 bases in the middle. Looked up from germline, CDR1 is LGHNT and CDR2 is FRNRAP. This sample is drawn from a study of neurological immune-mediated disorders. Study conclusions and caveats: While HTLV-1-associated myelopathy showed the greatest TCR clonal expansion, multiple sclerosis showed the least, falling below healthy controls. Expanded clones shared no identical CDR3 amino acid sequences across subjects, which suggested private TCR-beta repertoires in all groups.

PBMCs stored at -80 C, numbering 2 million, were the origin of the unsorted libraries. The cDNA was produced through 5'RACE with 10-nucleotide random UMIs. Using its own MiXCR run on the 5' RACE reads, TCRdb lists one record per CDR3 protein. The sample carries fewer than 60,000 distinct CDR3 sequences, about 9.3% recorded once. The clonotype was recovered from a man between 65 and 85 years old with HTLV-1-associated myelopathy (HAM/TSP). The sequenced sample consisted of PBMCs. The chain joins TRBV12-5 to TRBJ2-7, with D unresolved. CDR3 protein: CASGLGLHEQYF. The CDR3 DNA follows: TGTGCTAGTGGTTTGGGACTTCACGAGCAGTACTTC.